The 13 T cell receptor beta chains given below trace back to one sample, sequenced in a study of cytomegalovirus exposure and HLA in healthy donors. Primers for the PCR totalled 60 Vbeta and 13 Jbeta. Produced via immunoSEQ multiplex PCR; TCRdb's table is partial and in-frame only. The table has 90,000 to 130,000 clones, more than 65% seen once. The sample comprised PBMCs. The origin of the receptors is a young man in good health and CMV-seropositive.

The rearrangement uses TRBV19 and TRBJ2-7, with TRBD2 identical over 8 bases. The CDR3 extends over 15 amino acids. Germline-derived CDR1 and CDR2 are LNHDA and SQIVND (reference sequence). Trimming took 1 base from V and 9 from J; bases not matched to a gene: 11. CDR3 DNA sequence: TGTGCCAGTAGTATAGTTTTAGAAGCGGGAGTCGGGCAGTACTTC. Its protein is CASSIVLEAGVGQYF.

The V call is TRBV11-2, the J call TRBJ2-7; a possible D gene is TRBD2 (6 bases). CDR3 length: 15 residues. CDR1 is SGHAT, CDR2 FQNNGV, per germline. V was cut by 2 bases and J by 4 bases, with 15 bases left in between. CDR3 loop: CASSLFGGKGYEQYF. CDR3 in DNA: TGTGCCAGCAGCTTATTCGGCGGGAAAGGGTACGAGCAGTACTTC.

The chain joins TRBV5-5 to TRBJ2-2; D may be TRBD2 (5 bases). The germline CDR1 and CDR2 sequences are SGHKS and YYEKEE (reference sequence). Trimming pared 4 bases from V and 5 bases from J, leaving 9 bases between. There are 13 residues in the CDR3. This CDR3 reads CASSATGTGELFF. The DNA for the CDR3 is TGTGCCAGCAGCGCGACGGGGACCGGGGAGCTGTTTTTT.

The CDR3 DNA is TGTGCCAGCAGCCAGGGGAGGGGAGCGCGTCACTATGGCTACACCTTC. This codes for CASSQGRGARHYGYTF. The rearrangement links TRBV14 to TRBJ1-2, with D maybe TRBD1 (5 bases). Trimming removed 3 bases from V and 3 bases from J, with 17 bases in between. Germline-derived CDR1 and CDR2 are SGHDN and FVKESK. The CDR3 spans 16 residues. Filled out from reference TRBV14 and TRBJ1-2, the complete variable domain reads EAGVTQFPSHSVIEKGQTVTLRCDPISGHDNLYWYRRVMGKEIKFLLHFVKESKQDESGMPNNRFLAERTGGTYSTLKVQPAELEDSGVYFCASSQGRGARHYGYTFGSGTRLTVV.

This chain joins TRBV6-1 and TRBJ2-5; 13 bases fit TRBD2. The closer fit of TRBJ2-7 to the DNA end suggests the J call may be wrong. The germline V gene encodes CDR1 MNHNS and CDR2 SASEGT. The CDR3 contains 17 residues. The CDR3 protein is CASSEGLAGGLYYEQYF. In DNA form, the CDR3 reads TGTGCCAGCAGTGAAGGACTAGCGGGGGGCCTTTACTACGAGCAGTACTTC.

This chain joins TRBV9 and TRBJ2-1, with TRBD1 matching over 10 bases. CDR3 length: 16 residues. Germline values: CDR1 SGDLS, CDR2 YYNGEE. J gave up 7 bases and V 6 bases, and 13 bases lay outside the gene matches. The DNA of the CDR3 is TGTGCCAGCAACGTGAGGGGACAGGGGACTTATAATGAGCAGTTCTTC. This codes for CASNVRGQGTYNEQFF.

The V call is TRBV5-1, the J call TRBJ1-1; D unclear. Trimming cost V 4 bases and J 2 bases, with 15 bases left between them. Germline CDR1 SGHRS, CDR2 YFSETQ. This CDR3 comprises 15 residues. The CDR3 nucleotides are TGCGCCAGCAGCCCGCCCTATCGGGGTAACACTGAAGCTTTCTTT. Translated: CASSPPYRGNTEAFF.

The chain combines TRBV5-6 with TRBJ2-7; 7 positions match TRBD1. The CDR3 consists of 12 residues. V shed 4 bases, J shed 6 bases, and the junction held 4 bases outside the gene matches. Looked up from germline, CDR1 is SGHDT and CDR2 is YYEEEE. The CDR3 coding sequence is TGTGCCAGCAGCCAAGGGACAGTCGAGCAGTACTTC. Protein sequence: CASSQGTVEQYF. Together with reference TRBV5-6 and TRBJ2-7, the CDR3 gives the full variable domain: DAGVTQSPTHLIKTRGQQVTLRCSPKSGHDTVSWYQQALGQGPQFIFQYYEEEERQRGNFPDRFSGHQFPNYSSELNVNALLLGDSALYLCASSQGTVEQYFGPGTRLTVT.

CDR3 region: CASSWQWSGYTF. The CDR3 region has the DNA TGTGCCAGTAGTTGGCAGTGGTCTGGCTACACCTTC. The V and J genes are TRBV19 and TRBJ1-2; D gene unclear. The CDR3 length is 12 residues. The V gene's germline CDR1 is LNHDA and CDR2 SQIVND (reference sequence). Trimming pared 5 bases from V and 7 bases from J, leaving 11 bases between.

This chain joins TRBV9 and TRBJ2-3; 8 bases fit TRBD2. The CDR3 extends over 14 amino acids. Germline lookup yields CDR1 SGDLS and CDR2 YYNGEE. V was clipped by 4 bases and J by 1 base; unmatched bases: 2. CDR3 in amino acids: CASSTGGGTDTQYF. As DNA, the CDR3 is TGTGCCAGCAGCACCGGGGGGGGCACAGATACGCAGTATTTT.

The sample holds a few counts of this clone. The chain employs TRBV5-1 and TRBJ2-3; D perhaps matches TRBD2 (5 bases). Germline V gives CDR1 SGHRS, CDR2 YFSETQ. Trimming left V 4 bases short and J 3 bases short, with 15 bases between. CDR3 length: 15 amino acids. In DNA form, the CDR3 reads TGCGCCAGCAGCCCGTACGGGGAACTGACAGATACGCAGTATTTT. It specifies CASSPYGELTDTQYF.

This clone has more than one count but fewer than ten. The V call is TRBV2, the J call TRBJ2-7; 9 bases agree with TRBD1. The CDR3 is 12 amino acids. Trimming cost V 6 bases and J 6 bases; bases outside gene matches: 3. The germline CDR1 and CDR2 sequences are SNHLY and FYNNEI. The CDR3 region is CASSRTGVEQYF. The DNA for the CDR3 is TGTGCCAGCAGCCGGACAGGGGTCGAGCAGTACTTC.

The J gene is TRBJ2-7, the V gene TRBV6-6; maybe TRBD2 (5 bases). Germline CDR1 reads MNHNY; CDR2 reads SVGAGI (reference sequence). The CDR3 runs to 13 residues. Trimming pared 4 bases from V and 6 bases from J, leaving 13 bases between. CDR3 DNA: TGTGCCAGCAGTTTCGGGGAGTCGGGCGAGCAGTACTTC. Its translation: CASSFGESGEQYF.